This T cell receptor beta chain derives from a study of tumor-infiltrating lymphocytes in localized non-small cell lung cancer. Study-level information: Each patient gave resected tumor and non-adjacent uninvolved lung tissue.

Sequencing used immunoSEQ multiplex PCR; TCRdb keeps in-frame clones, though not all of them. The data show 17,000 or so clones, approximately 79% seen once. With respect to this clone: Its antigen is not known.

Trimming removed 0 bases at V and 4 bases at J, with 11 bases between. Germline V lookup: CDR1 SEHNR, CDR2 FQNEAQ (reference sequence). The CDR3 covers 15 residues. Findings and limits, study-wide: No link was found between tumor T-cell fraction and recurrence-free survival.

Sample: lung tumor tissue. This receptor was taken from a human donor with non-small cell lung cancer. This chain links TRBV7-9 with TRBJ2-3; perhaps TRBD1 as D (5 bases). In DNA, the CDR3 is TGTGCCAGCAGCTTAGCATACTTGGGGCCAGATACGCAGTATTTT. It encodes CASSLAYLGPDTQYF.